The rows below give T cell receptor beta chains drawn from one sample of a study of Graves' ophthalmopathy and Graves' hyperthyroidism. Each CDR3 protein is one row after TCRdb ran MiXCR on the multiplex PCR reads. The repertoire includes 500,000 to 700,000 distinct CDR3 sequences, 22% of them detected once, and about 6.6% sits in the top ten. Sequences were obtained from peripheral blood. The source of these receptors is a woman aged 18-29 years with stable Graves' hyperthyroidism. Some clones in this sample may be carry-over from other donors' samples. Each CDR3 is given with its conserved first and last residue. The D gene is left open where the match is weak. Clone size is given for some rows only: seen once, a few or many times, or a class if the clone is expanded.

cdr3_length	v_call	clone_size	j_call	d_call	cdr3_aa	cdr3_nt
15	TRBV6-5	many	TRBJ1-1	-	CASSYSFDPNAGAFF	TGTGCCAGCAGTTACTCGTTCGACCCCAACGCAGGAGCTTTCTTT
18	TRBV11-2	few	TRBJ2-5	-	CASSLWRAGPLSQETQYF	TGTGCCAGCAGCTTATGGCGAGCCGGGCCATTGAGTCAAGAGACCCAGTACTTC
14	TRBV6-1	many	TRBJ2-7	-	CASRWGRSSYEQYF	TGTGCCAGCAGATGGGGACGGAGCTCCTACGAGCAGTACTTC
14	TRBV24-1	many	TRBJ1-6	-	CATSGVDYNSPLHF	TGTGCCACCAGTGGGGTCGATTATAATTCACCCCTCCACTTT
15	TRBV24-1	many	TRBJ2-7	-	CATSDLQGGSYEQYF	TGTGCCACCAGTGATTTACAAGGGGGCTCCTACGAGCAGTACTTC
14	TRBV14	-	TRBJ1-3	-	CASSPLGGGNTIYF	TGTGCCAGCAGCCCGTTGGGAGGGGGAAACACCATATATTTT
20	TRBV27	many	TRBJ1-1	TRBD1	CASSLGGVGDRGRKNTEAFF	TGTGCCAGCAGTCTAGGGGGAGTAGGGGACAGGGGGAGGAAGAACACTGAAGCTTTCTTT
15	TRBV13	few	TRBJ2-2	-	CASSPRARGGGELFF	TGTGCCAGCAGCCCGCGGGCCCGGGGAGGCGGGGAGCTGTTTTTT
15	TRBV28	many	TRBJ2-5	-	CASTPNGGLGETQYF	TGTGCCAGCACACCGAACGGGGGGCTCGGAGAGACCCAGTACTTC
11	TRBV29-1	many	TRBJ1-2	-	CSGRGPRGYTF	TGCAGCGGTCGGGGGCCTCGGGGCTACACCTTC
15	TRBV9	many	TRBJ1-1	-	CASSVLSVGYTEAFF	TGTGCCAGCAGCGTACTCTCGGTGGGGTACACTGAAGCTTTCTTT
12	TRBV20-1	-	TRBJ2-7	TRBD2	CSARGGLYEQYF	TGCAGTGCCCGCGGGGGGCTCTACGAGCAGTACTTC
15	TRBV19	-	TRBJ1-2	TRBD1	CASSMPGTGEAGYTF	TGTGCCAGTAGTATGCCCGGGACAGGGGAGGCTGGCTACACCTTC
15	TRBV5-1	few	TRBJ1-1	-	CASSWTVPGNTEAFF	TGCGCCAGCAGCTGGACAGTCCCAGGGAACACTGAAGCTTTCTTT
15	TRBV5-1	-	TRBJ1-1	-	CASSLAGNADTEAFF	TGCGCCAGCAGCTTGGCGGGGAATGCGGACACTGAAGCTTTCTTT
12	TRBV7-9	many	TRBJ1-5	-	CASSLDSQPQHF	TGTGCCAGCAGCTTGGATAGTCAGCCCCAGCATTTT
16	TRBV4-1	-	TRBJ2-7	TRBD1	CASSRYPGQETYEQYF	TGCGCCAGCAGCCGATACCCGGGACAGGAGACCTACGAGCAGTACTTC
15	TRBV19	-	TRBJ1-5	TRBD1	CASSTDRVGNQPQHF	TGTGCCAGTAGTACCGACAGGGTAGGCAATCAGCCCCAGCATTTT
14	TRBV7-2	-	TRBJ2-5	-	CASSLGSSTETQYF	TGTGCCAGCAGCTTAGGGTCTAGCACCGAGACCCAGTACTTC
16	TRBV12-3/TRBV12-4	many	TRBJ2-5	TRBD1	CASSPYGTGVQETKYF	TGTGCCAGCAGCCCTTACGGCACAGGGGTCCAAGAGACCAAGTACTTC
13	TRBV28	-	TRBJ2-7	TRBD2	CASKASGWYEQYF	TGTGCCAGCAAGGCTAGCGGGTGGTACGAGCAGTACTTC
12	TRBV30	many	TRBJ2-5	-	CAWSGVIETQYF	TGTGCCTGGAGTGGGGTAATTGAGACCCAGTACTTC
14	TRBV6-1	many	TRBJ1-1	-	CASRGEGRGAEAFF	TGTGCCAGCAGAGGGGAGGGCCGTGGCGCTGAAGCTTTCTTT
15	TRBV20-1	-	TRBJ1-1	-	CSAPLGEFMNTEAFF	TGCAGTGCGCCACTCGGAGAATTCATGAACACTGAAGCTTTCTTT
17	TRBV7-2	many	TRBJ1-1	-	CASSLAPPRGQNTEAFF	TGTGCCAGCAGCTTAGCGCCCCCTCGGGGACAGAACACTGAAGCTTTCTTT
16	TRBV7-6	few	TRBJ2-5	TRBD1	CASSLLVDRGKETQYF	TGTGCCAGCAGCTTACTCGTGGACAGGGGTAAAGAGACCCAGTACTTC
15	TRBV5-1	-	TRBJ2-2	TRBD1	CASSLGDRDTGELFF	TGCGCCAGCAGCTTGGGGGACAGGGACACCGGGGAGCTGTTTTTT
18	TRBV12-3/TRBV12-4	many	TRBJ2-7	-	CASSQTRVGIKYRYEQYF	TGTGCCAGCAGCCAGACACGGGTAGGGATAAAATACCGCTACGAGCAGTACTTC
13	TRBV2	many	TRBJ2-5	TRBD2	CASSPTSWETQYF	TGTGCCAGCAGTCCGACTAGCTGGGAGACCCAGTACTTC
13	TRBV30	many	TRBJ1-5	-	CAWGFQGNQPQHF	TGTGCCTGGGGATTTCAGGGGAATCAGCCCCAGCATTTT
14	TRBV15	many	TRBJ1-5	-	CATSPWTEGMTQHF	TGTGCCACCAGCCCTTGGACGGAAGGTATGACCCAGCATTTT
12	TRBV30	-	TRBJ1-1	TRBD1	CAWRGQGTEAFF	TGTGCCTGGAGGGGACAGGGGACTGAAGCTTTCTTT
17	TRBV7-3	few	TRBJ2-2	TRBD2	CASSLTAAGDYTGELFF	TGTGCCAGCAGCTTAACGGCAGCGGGGGACTACACCGGGGAGCTGTTTTTT
17	TRBV19	many	TRBJ1-5	TRBD1	CASSTTGTGVRYQPQHF	TGTGCCAGTAGTACTACCGGGACAGGGGTTCGGTATCAGCCCCAGCATTTT
13	TRBV6-1	many	TRBJ2-7	TRBD1	CASFSTGSYEQYF	TGTGCCAGTTTCTCGACAGGGTCCTACGAGCAGTACTTC
14	TRBV6-1	many	TRBJ1-5	-	CASSGRTGNQPQHF	TGTGCCAGCAGTGGACGGACAGGCAATCAGCCCCAGCATTTT
13	TRBV7-9	many	TRBJ1-6	-	CASSPLENSPLHF	TGTGCCAGCAGCCCACTTGAAAATTCACCCCTCCACTTT
17	TRBV6-1	many	TRBJ2-2	TRBD1	CASSAIGTGANTGELFF	TGTGCCAGCAGTGCTATAGGGACAGGGGCTAACACCGGGGAGCTGTTTTTT
12	TRBV20-1	-	TRBJ1-1	TRBD1	CRAGTGNTEAFF	TGCAGGGCCGGGACAGGGAACACTGAAGCTTTCTTT
16	TRBV6-1	few	TRBJ2-7	-	CASSEDLDGASYEQYF	TGTGCCAGCAGTGAAGATCTAGATGGGGCCTCCTACGAGCAGTACTTC
13	TRBV12-3/TRBV12-4	many	TRBJ1-6	-	CASSGQPNSPLHF	TGTGCCAGCTCAGGACAGCCTAATTCACCCCTCCACTTT
11	TRBV18	-	TRBJ2-7	-	CASSGDNEQYF	TGTGCCAGCTCAGGCGATAACGAGCAGTACTTC
13	TRBV27	many	TRBJ2-5	-	CASSSRQQETQYF	TGTGCCAGCAGTTCCCGACAGCAAGAGACCCAGTACTTC
16	TRBV5-1	few	TRBJ2-2	TRBD1	CASSSRGTGGTGELFF	TGCGCCAGCAGCTCCCGAGGGACAGGGGGTACCGGGGAGCTGTTTTTT
16	TRBV12-3/TRBV12-4	-	TRBJ2-5	-	CASSLAQIYSKETQYF	TGTGCCAGCAGTTTAGCGCAGATCTATTCGAAAGAGACCCAGTACTTC
16	TRBV18	-	TRBJ1-1	-	CASSPSAFGGNTEAFF	TGTGCCAGCTCACCCTCGGCCTTTGGGGGGAACACTGAAGCTTTCTTT
16	TRBV6-1	many	TRBJ2-7	TRBD1	CASRNEPGQGFDEQYF	TGTGCCAGCAGAAACGAACCGGGACAGGGATTTGACGAGCAGTACTTC
15	TRBV7-2	-	TRBJ2-5	TRBD2	CASSPTSGRVETQYF	TGCGCCAGCAGCCCGACTAGCGGGAGGGTAGAGACCCAGTACTTC
15	TRBV10-2	-	TRBJ2-5	-	CASSGGGSAQETQYF	TGCGCCAGCAGTGGAGGAGGGTCGGCGCAAGAGACCCAGTACTTC
16	TRBV11-2	few	TRBJ1-2	-	CASSWIVGASAYGYTF	TGTGCCAGCAGCTGGATCGTGGGGGCGAGCGCCTATGGCTACACCTTC
14	TRBV12-3/TRBV12-4	many	TRBJ2-7	TRBD1	CASSLALNTGGISF	TGTGCCAGCAGTTTGGCTCTCAATACAGGGGGCATTTCCTTC
14	TRBV2	few	TRBJ2-3	-	CASSEMEGADTQYF	TGTGCCAGCAGTGAAATGGAGGGGGCAGATACGCAGTATTTT
14	TRBV7-9	-	TRBJ2-7	TRBD1	CASSPEGQGGEQYF	TGTGCCAGCAGCCCTGAGGGACAGGGTGGCGAGCAGTACTTC